The rows below give T cell receptor beta chains drawn from one sample of a study of response to subunit inactivated influenza vaccine. Each CDR3 protein is one row after TCRdb ran MiXCR on the RT-PCR reads. The repertoire has 540,000 or so distinct CDR3 sequences, approximately 12% of them found once; the top ten carry 10% to 15%. The material sequenced was PBMCs from blood, taken 40 to 50 days after vaccination. The receptors derive from a man between 50 and 59 years old who received an inactivated influenza vaccine. Both conserved end residues are part of each CDR3. Fields, in order: V gene, J gene, CDR3 protein.

TRBV27	TRBJ1-6	CASRSSTGALGAPLHF
TRBV12-3/TRBV12-4	TRBJ2-1	CASSLAPRTSSHEQFF
TRBV20-1	TRBJ2-2	CSARPLGLAGELFF
TRBV9	TRBJ2-3	CASSGPGLDPTDTQYF
TRBV7-8	TRBJ2-1	CASSPRATSSYNEQFF
TRBV12-3/TRBV12-4	TRBJ2-1	CASSLRAGGPYNEQFF
TRBV7-2	TRBJ2-3	CASSYLLAGPRNTQYF
TRBV12-3/TRBV12-4	TRBJ2-7	CASKTSSYEQYF
TRBV5-5	TRBJ2-7	CASSPDRRRDEQYF
TRBV5-1	TRBJ2-5	CASSLATPSETQYF
TRBV24-1	TRBJ2-4	CATGQGSIQYF
TRBV5-1	TRBJ2-2	CASSSTGRANTGELFF
TRBV3-1	TRBJ1-4	CASSQFIATNEKLFF
TRBV5-6	TRBJ2-7	CASSPQGALYEQYF
TRBV29-1	TRBJ1-1	CSGREWGNTEAFF
TRBV29-1	TRBJ2-1	CSVEDRLAGVGEQFF
TRBV4-1	TRBJ2-5	CASSQEVTPKGETQYF
TRBV18	TRBJ2-5	CASSPYGPDRGFQETQYF
TRBV9	TRBJ2-3	CASSTQGQADTQYF
TRBV5-1	TRBJ1-1	CAGSVVGTGSNTEAFF
TRBV5-1	TRBJ2-1	CASSLVGGSTYNEQFF
TRBV12-3/TRBV12-4	TRBJ2-4	CASSYTGDRAKNIQYF
TRBV7-3	TRBJ2-1	CASSLTTSGIGDEQFF
TRBV6-2/TRBV6-3	TRBJ1-5	CASRPGGSNQPQHF
TRBV7-2	TRBJ2-7	CASSLAGKGYEQYF
TRBV19	TRBJ1-1	CASSIDPRMNDRTGAFF
TRBV6-5	TRBJ2-1	CASSYLAGGLPLGNEQFF
TRBV7-9	TRBJ2-7	CASSLDINEQYF
TRBV7-8	TRBJ2-7	CASRPTVASSYEQYF
TRBV10-3	TRBJ2-5	CAIGTSVETQYF
TRBV9	TRBJ2-5	CASSLGVYQETQYF
TRBV25-1	TRBJ2-5	CASSTSLTDQETQYF
TRBV12-2	TRBJ1-1	CAMKESARMNTEAFF
TRBV7-2	TRBJ2-2	CASSPGLTRTGELFF
TRBV7-2	TRBJ2-2	CASRPQNTGELFF
TRBV5-1	TRBJ2-1	CASSQLASDMNEQFF
TRBV7-2	TRBJ2-1	CARSSMTSRGNEQFF
TRBV5-1	TRBJ2-5	CASSLLGPQYQETQYF
TRBV20-1	TRBJ2-3	CSATLAGADTQYF
TRBV29-1	TRBJ2-7	CSVGYSYEQYF
TRBV29-1	TRBJ1-1	CSVLQWDAKRRTEAFF
TRBV7-8	TRBJ2-7	CASSLPSGRRYEQYF
TRBV20-1	TRBJ2-7	CSARGGWEQYF
TRBV4-3	TRBJ2-7	CASSPGSSGNPYEQYF
TRBV9	TRBJ2-2	CASSADRGGTGELFF
TRBV30	TRBJ2-7	CAWSRQGALEQYF
TRBV27	TRBJ1-4	CASSLNLPSRSRTTNEKLFF
TRBV20-1	TRBJ2-7	CSARDFLADSYEQYF
TRBV5-1	TRBJ2-7	CASSLVVGPTYEQYF